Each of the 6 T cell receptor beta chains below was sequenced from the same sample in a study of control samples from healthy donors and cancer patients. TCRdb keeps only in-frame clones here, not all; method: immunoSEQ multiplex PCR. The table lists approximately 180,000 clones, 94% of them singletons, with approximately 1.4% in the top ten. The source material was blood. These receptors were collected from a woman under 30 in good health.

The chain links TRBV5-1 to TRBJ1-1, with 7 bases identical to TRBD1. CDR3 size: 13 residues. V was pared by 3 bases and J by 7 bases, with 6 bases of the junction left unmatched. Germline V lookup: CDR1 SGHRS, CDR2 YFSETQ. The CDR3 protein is CASSSRTGGEAFF. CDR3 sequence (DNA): TGCGCCAGCAGCTCTCGGACAGGAGGTGAAGCTTTCTTT.

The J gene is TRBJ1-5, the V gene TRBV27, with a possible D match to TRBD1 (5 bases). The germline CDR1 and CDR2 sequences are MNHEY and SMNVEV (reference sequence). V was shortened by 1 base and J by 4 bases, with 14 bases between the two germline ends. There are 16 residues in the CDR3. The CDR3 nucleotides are TGTGCCAGCAGTTTATATGGGGACGCGGTAAATCAGCCCCAGCATTTT. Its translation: CASSLYGDAVNQPQHF.

The CDR3 nucleotides are TGCAGTGCTAGCCGCGAGCAGTACTTC. Encoded protein: CSASREQYF. This chain links TRBV20-1 with TRBJ2-7; the D is unclear. This CDR3 region has 9 residues. Germline V gene data show CDR1 as DFQATT and CDR2 as SNEGSKA (reference sequence). V was pared by 3 bases and J by 6 bases, with 3 bases between.

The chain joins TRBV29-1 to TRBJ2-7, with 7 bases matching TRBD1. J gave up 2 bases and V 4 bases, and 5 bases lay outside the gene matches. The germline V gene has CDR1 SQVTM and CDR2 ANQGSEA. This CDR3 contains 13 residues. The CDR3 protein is CSVVTGTAYEQYF. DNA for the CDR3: TGCAGCGTTGTAACCGGGACAGCCTACGAGCAGTACTTC.

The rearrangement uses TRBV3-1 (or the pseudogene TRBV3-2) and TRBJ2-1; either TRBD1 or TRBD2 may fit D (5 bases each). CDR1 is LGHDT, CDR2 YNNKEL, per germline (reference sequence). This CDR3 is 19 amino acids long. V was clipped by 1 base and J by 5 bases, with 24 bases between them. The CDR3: CASSQARLPWDGIDNEQFF. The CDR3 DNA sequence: TGTGCCAGCAGCCAAGCCCGTTTACCTTGGGACGGAATTGACAATGAGCAGTTCTTC.

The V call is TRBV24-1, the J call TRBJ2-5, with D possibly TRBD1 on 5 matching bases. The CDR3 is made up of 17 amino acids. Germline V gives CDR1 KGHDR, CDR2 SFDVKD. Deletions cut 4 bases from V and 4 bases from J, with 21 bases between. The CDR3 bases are TGTGCCACCAGTGACCCAGCAGGACATTTTACGGGAGAGACCCAGTACTTC. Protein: CATSDPAGHFTGETQYF.